Listed here are 31 T cell receptor beta chains from one sample, sequenced in a study of neurological immune-mediated disorders. TCRdb fed the 5' RACE reads into MiXCR, producing one record per CDR3 protein. The sample records more than 25,000 distinct CDR3 sequences, about 4% being singletons. The source material was CD4+ T cells from blood. These receptors all come from a woman in her 40s in good health.

This clonotype was seen ten or more times. V and J are TRBV5-1 and TRBJ2-7; 7 positions agree with TRBD1. V was clipped by 3 bases and J by 2 bases; unmatched bases: 2. Germline V gene data show CDR1 as SGHRS and CDR2 as YFSETQ. The CDR3 is 13 residues long. The CDR3 bases are TGCGCCAGCAGCTCTGGGACAGCCTACGAGCAGTACTTC. Its translation: CASSSGTAYEQYF.

Many counts were recorded for this clonotype. The gene calls are TRBV5-1 and TRBJ1-1; D unresolved. Germline CDR1 SGHRS, CDR2 YFSETQ. V lost 1 base and J lost 5, with 9 bases in between. The CDR3 totals 13 residues. CDR3 DNA: TGCGCCAGCAGCTTGAGACGAGGGACTGAAGCTTTCTTT. Encoded protein: CASSLRRGTEAFF.

This clonotype was seen repeatedly, ten times or more. The chain links TRBV6-6 to TRBJ1-1; D gene ambiguous. Germline V gives CDR1 MNHNY, CDR2 SVGAGI (reference sequence). V lost 4 bases, J lost 1 base, and 19 bases lay in between. CDR3 size: 17 residues. The CDR3 sequence is CASSFPRGTRGNTEAFF. The DNA of the CDR3 is TGTGCCAGCAGTTTTCCCCGGGGAACGAGAGGGAACACTGAAGCTTTCTTT.

In this sample, this clonotype turned up many times. The CDR3, as DNA: TGCGCCAGCAGCCTCAGCCAGGGGGCCGGCTACGAGCAGTACTTC. Translated: CASSLSQGAGYEQYF. The chain is built from TRBV5-1 and TRBJ2-7; 8 bases fit TRBD1. This CDR3 has 15 residues. Germline-derived CDR1 and CDR2 are SGHRS and YFSETQ. Losses at the gene ends were 4 bases for V and 3 bases for J; bases not matched to a gene: 9.

This clonotype has ten or more counts. The CDR3 reads CASSLQENIAKNIQYF. CDR3 nucleotide sequence: TGCGCCAGCAGCTTACAGGAGAACATAGCCAAAAACATTCAGTACTTC. The chain joins TRBV5-1 to TRBJ2-4, with D perhaps matching TRBD1 (5 bases). The CDR3 loop spans 16 amino acids. Germline values: CDR1 SGHRS, CDR2 YFSETQ. V lost 2 bases and J lost 0, with 12 bases in between.

This clonotype was seen repeatedly, ten times or more. The V call is TRBV11-2, the J call TRBJ1-3, with D possibly being TRBD1 (6 bases). Germline values: CDR1 SGHAT, CDR2 FQNNGV. The CDR3 loop spans 16 amino acids. Trimming stripped 2 bases from V and 4 bases from J, with 15 bases between. For the CDR3, the DNA is TGTGCCAGCAGCTTAAGCCTCCGGGACACCGGAAACACCATATATTTT. Its protein is CASSLSLRDTGNTIYF. Together with reference TRBV11-2 and TRBJ1-3, the CDR3 gives the full variable domain: EAGVAQSPRYKIIEKRQSVAFWCNPISGHATLYWYQQILGQGPKLLIQFQNNGVVDDSQLPKDRFSAERLKGVDSTLKIQPAKLEDSAVYLCASSLSLRDTGNTIYFGEGSWLTVV.

At least ten counts were recorded for this clonotype. A read error may explain this, as a much larger clone is one base away. The chain uses TRBV10-3 and TRBJ2-2, with a possible D match to TRBD1 (6 bases). Between the trimmed V and J ends, which lost 4 bases and 1 base, there was a span of 13 bases. CDR1 is ENHRY and CDR2 is SYGVKD in the germline V gene. The CDR3 runs 16 residues. The DNA of the CDR3 is TGTGCCATCAGTGGGACAGCCGATATGAACACCGGGGAGCTGTTTTTT. Protein sequence: CAISGTADMNTGELFF.

This clonotype was observed many times. This chain joins TRBV18 and TRBJ2-1; D possibly corresponds to TRBD1 (5 bases). The CDR3 runs 15 residues. Germline CDR1 reads KGHSH; CDR2 reads LQKENI. The V end lost 3 bases, the J end lost 4 bases, and 13 bases lay between the germline ends. Here the CDR3 DNA reads TGTGCCAGCTCACCGCTCCCGACAGAGTACAATGAGCAGTTCTTC. It codes for CASSPLPTEYNEQFF.

This clonotype was recorded at least ten times. The J gene is TRBJ2-5, the V gene TRBV2; D is ambiguous. The CDR3 loop spans 10 amino acids. The germline V gene encodes CDR1 SNHLY and CDR2 FYNNEI. Between the trimmed V and J ends, which lost 5 bases and 5 bases, there was a span of 3 bases. This chain's CDR3 is CASSKETQYF. DNA for the CDR3: TGTGCCAGCAGTAAGGAGACCCAGTACTTC.

This clonotype has at least ten counts. The CDR3 DNA is TGTGCCAGCAGTGGGGACGGAGGGAATCAGCCCCAGCATTTT. Translation: CASSGDGGNQPQHF. The chain couples TRBV2 to TRBJ1-5, with D possibly TRBD1 on 5 matching bases. The CDR3 runs 14 residues. Germline lookup yields CDR1 SNHLY and CDR2 FYNNEI. V lost 4 bases and J 4 bases, leaving 11 bases between the germline ends.

This clonotype was counted many times. This chain joins TRBV5-1 and TRBJ2-7; TRBD1 aligns across 12 bases. The CDR3 has 18 residues. The germline V gene encodes CDR1 SGHRS and CDR2 YFSETQ. V lost 0 bases, J lost 1 base, and 8 bases stayed unmatched. The CDR3 coding sequence is TGCGCCAGCAGCTTGGCCGGGACAGGGGGCCTCTCATCCTACGAGCAGTACTTC. It yields the protein CASSLAGTGGLSSYEQYF.

This clonotype was recorded many times. The J gene is TRBJ2-7, the V gene TRBV27, with D tentatively TRBD1 (6 bases). This CDR3 has 15 amino acids. V lost 6 bases and J lost 0, with 15 bases in between. The V gene's germline CDR1 is MNHEY and CDR2 SMNVEV (reference sequence). The CDR3 spells CASSFVQQGSYEQYF. In nucleotides, the CDR3 is TGTGCCAGCAGCTTTGTCCAACAGGGCTCCTACGAGCAGTACTTC.

This clonotype was recorded at least ten times. The rearrangement uses TRBV5-1 and TRBJ2-1; D may be TRBD2 (6 bases). The CDR3 runs 16 residues. Trimming took off 0 bases at V and 2 bases at J, with 12 bases between the two ends. Germline V gene data show CDR1 as SGHRS and CDR2 as YFSETQ. The CDR3 nucleotides are TGCGCCAGCAGCTTGGTAGGGACTGGCACCTACAATGAGCAGTTCTTC. As protein: CASSLVGTGTYNEQFF.

This clonotype was observed many times. This rearrangement joins TRBV30 to TRBJ2-6; D gene uncertain. Per germline, CDR1 GTSNPN and CDR2 SVGIG (reference sequence). The CDR3 is 13 amino acids. Between the trimmed V and J ends, which lost 8 bases and 0 bases, there was a span of 8 bases. CDR3 region: CAGTVSGANVLTF. The CDR3 DNA is TGTGCCGGAACCGTCTCTGGGGCCAACGTCCTGACTTTC.

This clonotype showed up many times. The V and J genes are TRBV12-3 or TRBV12-4 and TRBJ1-1, with TRBD1 as a possible D gene (5 bases). With 2 bases removed from V and 4 bases from J, the gap between germline ends came to 14 bases. The CDR3 has 15 amino acids. The CDR3 DNA sequence: TGTGCCAGCAGTTTAACTGGCAGGCAGGGCACTGAAGCTTTCTTT. It encodes CASSLTGRQGTEAFF.

This clonotype was seen ten or more times. The V gene is TRBV7-6, the J gene TRBJ2-1, with D possibly TRBD1 on 5 matching bases. This CDR3 comprises 16 residues. Germline CDR1 and CDR2: SGHVS and FNYEAQ. V lost 6 bases to trimming and J lost 1 base, with 16 bases between them. The DNA for the CDR3 is TGTGCCAGCAGTTTCGTCAAGGGGTCGTCCTACAATGAGCAGTTCTTC. It translates to CASSFVKGSSYNEQFF.

There are many counts of this clonotype. The rearrangement uses TRBV6-5 and TRBJ2-1, with TRBD2 matching 11 bases. The ends lost 5 bases at V and 8 bases at J; junction bases unmatched: 8. The CDR3 runs 15 residues. Germline V lookup: CDR1 MNHEY, CDR2 SVGAGI. The chain's CDR3 is CASSELAGGLDEQFF. The DNA of the CDR3 is TGTGCCAGCAGTGAGCTAGCGGGGGGTTTGGATGAGCAGTTCTTC.

This clonotype appeared many times. The chain links TRBV29-1 to TRBJ1-2; the D gene is possibly TRBD1 (6 bases). V lost 8 bases and J lost 4, with 11 bases in between. Germline V gives CDR1 SQVTM, CDR2 ANQGSEA. The CDR3 consists of 11 residues. The CDR3 bases are TGCAGCTCGGGGACAAGCTATGGCTACACCTTC. Its protein is CSSGTSYGYTF. The full variable domain, rest sourced from reference TRBV29-1 and TRBJ1-2, is SAVISQKPSRDICQRGTSLTIQCQVDSQVTMMFWYRQQPGQSLTLIATANQGSEATYESGFVIDKFPISRPNLTFSTLTVSNMSPEDSSIYLCSSGTSYGYTFGSGTRLTVV.

This clonotype occurred many times. The chain links TRBV10-3 to TRBJ1-1; D is uncertain. This CDR3 contains 16 residues. Trimming shortened V by 0 bases and J by 0 bases, and 11 bases separated the two germline ends. Germline CDR1 is ENHRY and CDR2 is SYGVKD. CDR3 residues: CAISESTRAMNTEAFF. The CDR3 coding sequence is TGTGCCATCAGTGAGTCCACGAGGGCAATGAACACTGAAGCTTTCTTT.

This clonotype was observed many times. The CDR3 DNA follows: TGCGCCAGCAAACTGACCCCCACGGGTTCTGGGGCCAACGTCCTGACTTTC. This encodes CASKLTPTGSGANVLTF. V and J are TRBV5-1 and TRBJ2-6; no definite D call. The CDR3 totals 17 residues. The V gene lost 6 bases and the J gene lost 1 base, with 17 bases spanning the gap. CDR1 and CDR2 (germline): SGHRS, YFSETQ.

This sequence joins TRBV7-2 and TRBJ1-1; D unresolved. This CDR3 contains 14 residues. Germline V gene lookup returns CDR1 SGHTA and CDR2 FQGNSA. The V and J ends lost 6 bases and 1 base respectively, with 12 bases between them. CDR3 sequence: CASRGMMQNTEAFF. The CDR3 region has the DNA TGTGCCAGCAGAGGTATGATGCAGAACACTGAAGCTTTCTTT.

This clonotype was recorded at least ten times. The chain links TRBV6-6 to TRBJ2-3; either TRBD1 or TRBD2 may supply D (7 bases each). In germline, CDR1 is MNHNY, CDR2 SVGAGI (reference sequence). This CDR3 is 14 amino acids long. The V gene lost 4 bases and the J gene lost 9 bases, with 17 bases spanning the gap. DNA of the CDR3: TGTGCCAGCAGTTCGAACACAGGGGAGGGGACGCAGTATTTT. Translating it yields CASSSNTGEGTQYF.

There are many counts of this clonotype. This chain connects TRBV12-3 or TRBV12-4 to TRBJ2-2; TRBD1 aligns across 7 bases. Unmatched junction bases numbered 4, after V lost 1 base and J lost 5 bases. The CDR3 runs 15 residues. The CDR3 spells CASSLERGRTGELFF. CDR3 nucleotides: TGTGCCAGCAGTTTAGAGAGGGGGCGGACCGGGGAGCTGTTTTTT.

This clonotype ranks as medium-sized. This sequence joins TRBV20-1 and TRBJ2-1; 11 nucleotides agree with TRBD1. This CDR3 is 19 amino acids long. The germline V gene has CDR1 DFQATT and CDR2 SNEGSKA (reference sequence). Trimming cost V 3 bases and J 13 bases; bases outside gene matches: 26. The DNA of the CDR3 is TGCAGTGCTAGCCGACCCGGGACAGGGGGTCGGCTCCAGGCCGGGGGACAGTTCTTC. Translated, it gives CSASRPGTGGRLQAGGQFF.

The sample holds many counts of this clonotype. The chain employs TRBV20-1 and TRBJ1-1, with D maybe TRBD1 (6 bases). The germline CDR1 and CDR2 sequences are DFQATT and SNEGSKA (reference sequence). Trimming cost V 3 bases and J 0 bases, with 8 bases left between them. The CDR3 sequence is 13 residues long. CDR3 nucleotide sequence: TGCAGTGCTAGGCAGGGGCTGAACACTGAAGCTTTCTTT. Its protein is CSARQGLNTEAFF.

This clonotype occurred a few times. The chain uses TRBV7-9 and TRBJ2-2; perhaps TRBD2 as D (5 bases). The CDR3 spans 13 residues. The germline CDR1 and CDR2 sequences are SEHNR and FQNEAQ (reference sequence). Trimming shortened V by 5 bases and J by 1 base, and 5 bases separated the two germline ends. The CDR3 sequence: CASSGRNTGELFF. The DNA of the CDR3 is TGTGCCAGCAGCGGGAGGAACACCGGGGAGCTGTTTTTT.

This clonotype was observed many times. This chain connects TRBV10-3 to TRBJ1-4; D is unresolved. Trimming took off 11 bases at V and 3 bases at J, with 13 bases between the two ends. The germline V gene has CDR1 ENHRY and CDR2 SYGVKD. The CDR3 loop spans 13 amino acids. The CDR3 loop is CAVHSEANEKLFF. CDR3 coding DNA: TGTGCCGTCCACAGCGAGGCTAATGAAAAACTGTTTTTT.

The chain couples TRBV12-3 or TRBV12-4 to TRBJ2-3; 8 bases map to TRBD2. The CDR3 is 15 residues long. J lost 3 bases, V lost 5 bases, and 7 bases had no gene match. CDR3 sequence (DNA): TGTGCCAGCAGTGCCGTCGGGAGGGGAACAGATACGCAGTATTTT. This encodes CASSAVGRGTDTQYF.

This clonotype occurred a few times. A read error may produce the germline difference seen at one junction end. V is TRBV7-7 and J is TRBJ1-4, with D perhaps TRBD1 (6 bases). From germline, CDR1 is SSHAT and CDR2 FNYEAQ (reference sequence). The CDR3 is made up of 13 amino acids. CDR3 protein: CASRPTGGEKLFF. CDR3 nucleotide sequence: TGTGCTAGCAGACCGACAGGAGGTGAAAAACTGTTTTTT.

This clonotype appeared many times. The V and J genes are TRBV19 and TRBJ2-1; D ambiguous. CDR1 is LNHDA, CDR2 SQIVND, per germline (reference sequence). With 0 bases removed from V and 6 bases from J, the gap between germline ends came to 9 bases. There are 14 residues in the CDR3. The CDR3: CASSIEEQFNEQFF. CDR3 in DNA: TGTGCCAGTAGTATAGAGGAACAGTTCAATGAGCAGTTCTTC.

This clonotype was counted at least ten times. The rearrangement links TRBV7-6 to TRBJ2-7; a possible D gene is TRBD1 (6 bases). Trimming stripped 4 bases from V and 4 bases from J, with 11 bases between. The CDR3 totals 13 residues. Germline CDR1 and CDR2: SGHVS and FNYEAQ. CDR3 loop: CASSSNQGYEQYF. In DNA form, the CDR3 reads TGTGCCAGCAGCTCTAACCAGGGGTACGAGCAGTACTTC.